Below, one T cell receptor beta chain is given with its context. Its antigen is unidentified. Repertoires were generated with immunoSEQ multiplex PCR, while TCRdb's copy carries only in-frame clones and drops some. This table holds fewer than 110,000 clones, around 80% found once. The sample originates from a study of T cell clones after liver transplantation. As for the study in general: Pre-transplant mixed lymphocyte reactions yielded third-party-reactive TCRbeta sequences as comparators for graft-donor-reactive sequences. Tolerance: complete withdrawal held at least one year, liver enzymes staying within twice normal. Findings and caveats of the study: These preliminary findings come from unstandardized post-transplant sampling times.

The V and J ends lost 5 bases and 3 bases respectively, with 17 bases between them. CDR1 and CDR2 from the germline V gene are SGHVS and FQNEAQ. There are 16 residues in the CDR3. This TCR came from a human patient who received a liver transplant. Some T cells may originate from the graft donor. The sample in question was CD4+ T cells from blood, obtained around 49 months after liver transplant. The V call is TRBV7-8, the J call TRBJ1-5, with D perhaps TRBD1 (5 bases). This CDR3 is CASSPTDSSNNQPQHF. CDR3 DNA sequence: TGTGCCAGCAGCCCAACCGACAGTTCCAACAATCAGCCCCAGCATTTT.